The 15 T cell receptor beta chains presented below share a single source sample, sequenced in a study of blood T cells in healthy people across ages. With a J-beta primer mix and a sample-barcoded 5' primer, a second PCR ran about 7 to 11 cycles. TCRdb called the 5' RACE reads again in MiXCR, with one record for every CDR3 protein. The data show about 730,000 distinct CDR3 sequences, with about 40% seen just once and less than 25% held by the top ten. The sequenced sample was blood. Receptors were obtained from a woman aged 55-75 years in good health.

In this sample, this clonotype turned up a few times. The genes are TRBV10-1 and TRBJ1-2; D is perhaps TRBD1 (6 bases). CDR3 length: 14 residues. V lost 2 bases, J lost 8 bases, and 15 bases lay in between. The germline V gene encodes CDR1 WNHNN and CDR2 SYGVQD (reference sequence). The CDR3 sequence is CASSENLDRGGYTF. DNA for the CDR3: TGCGCCAGCAGTGAGAATCTGGACAGAGGCGGCTACACCTTC.

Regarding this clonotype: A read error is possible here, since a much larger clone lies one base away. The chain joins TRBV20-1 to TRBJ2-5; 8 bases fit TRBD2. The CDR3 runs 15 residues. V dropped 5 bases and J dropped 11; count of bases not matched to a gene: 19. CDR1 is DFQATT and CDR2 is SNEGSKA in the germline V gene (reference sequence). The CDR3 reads CSASAKRGHHNEQYF. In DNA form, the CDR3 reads TGCAGTGCTTCGGCCAAGCGGGGGCACCATAATGAGCAGTACTTC.

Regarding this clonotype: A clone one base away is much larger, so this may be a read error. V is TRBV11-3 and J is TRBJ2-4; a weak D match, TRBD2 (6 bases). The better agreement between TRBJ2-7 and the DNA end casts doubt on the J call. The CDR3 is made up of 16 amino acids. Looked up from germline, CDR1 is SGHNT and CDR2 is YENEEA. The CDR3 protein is CASSLGRGTGSGEQYF. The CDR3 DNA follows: TGTGCCAGCAGCTTAGGCCGCGGGACGGGTTCCGGCGAGCAGTACTTC.

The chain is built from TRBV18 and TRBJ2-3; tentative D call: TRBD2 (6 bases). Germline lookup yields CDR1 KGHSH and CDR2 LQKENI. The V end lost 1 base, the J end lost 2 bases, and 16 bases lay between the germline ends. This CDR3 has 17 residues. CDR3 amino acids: CASSPRDMSGLTDTQYF. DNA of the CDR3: TGTGCCAGCTCACCACGAGATATGAGCGGGCTCACAGATACGCAGTATTTT.

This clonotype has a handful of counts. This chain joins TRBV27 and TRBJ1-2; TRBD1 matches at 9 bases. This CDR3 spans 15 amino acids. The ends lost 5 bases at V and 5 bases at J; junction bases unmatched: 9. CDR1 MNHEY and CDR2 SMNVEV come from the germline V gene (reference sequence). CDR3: CASSTTGGLSYGYTF. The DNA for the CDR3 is TGTGCCAGCAGTACAACAGGGGGCCTATCTTATGGCTACACCTTC.

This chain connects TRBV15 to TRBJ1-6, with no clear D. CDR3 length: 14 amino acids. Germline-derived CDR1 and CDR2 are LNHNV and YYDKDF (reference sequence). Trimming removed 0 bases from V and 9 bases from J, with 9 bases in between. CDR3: CATSRDRESSPLHF. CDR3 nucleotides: TGTGCCACCAGCAGAGACCGGGAATCTTCACCCCTCCACTTT.

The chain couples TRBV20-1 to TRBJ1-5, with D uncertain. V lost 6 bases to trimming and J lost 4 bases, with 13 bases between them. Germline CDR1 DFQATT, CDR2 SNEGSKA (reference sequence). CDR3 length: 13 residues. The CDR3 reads CSARRRGNQPQHF. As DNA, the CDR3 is TGCAGTGCCAGAAGGCGGGGTAATCAGCCCCAGCATTTT.

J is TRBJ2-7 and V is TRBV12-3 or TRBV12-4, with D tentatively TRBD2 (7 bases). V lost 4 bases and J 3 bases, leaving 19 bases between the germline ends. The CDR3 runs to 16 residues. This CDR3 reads CASSSDRLAGDYEQYF. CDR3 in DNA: TGTGCCAGCAGTTCAGACCGACTAGCAGGGGACTACGAGCAGTACTTC.

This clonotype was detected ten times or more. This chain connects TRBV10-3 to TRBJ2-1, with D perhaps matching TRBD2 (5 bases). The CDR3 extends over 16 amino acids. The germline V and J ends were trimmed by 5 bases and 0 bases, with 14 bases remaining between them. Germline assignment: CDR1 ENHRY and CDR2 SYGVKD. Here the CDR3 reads CAISLEAQISYNEQFF. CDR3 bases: TGTGCCATCAGTTTGGAGGCCCAAATCTCCTACAATGAGCAGTTCTTC.

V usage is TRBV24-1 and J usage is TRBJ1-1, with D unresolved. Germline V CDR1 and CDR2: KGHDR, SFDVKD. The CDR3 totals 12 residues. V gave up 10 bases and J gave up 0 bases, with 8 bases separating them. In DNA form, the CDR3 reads TGTGCCACTCGAGGGTTGAACACTGAAGCTTTCTTT. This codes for CATRGLNTEAFF.

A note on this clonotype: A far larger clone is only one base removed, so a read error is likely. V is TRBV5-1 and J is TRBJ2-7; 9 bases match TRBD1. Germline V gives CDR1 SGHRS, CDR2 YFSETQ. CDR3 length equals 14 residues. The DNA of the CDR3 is TGCGCCAGCAGCCCTGGGACAGGGAGCTACGTGCAGTACTTC. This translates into CASSPGTGSYVQYF.

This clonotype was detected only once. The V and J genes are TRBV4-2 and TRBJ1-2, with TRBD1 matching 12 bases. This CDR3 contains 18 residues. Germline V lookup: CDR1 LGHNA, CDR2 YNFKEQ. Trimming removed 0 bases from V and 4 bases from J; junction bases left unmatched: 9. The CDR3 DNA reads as TGTGCCAGCAGCCAAGACGGCACCGGGACAGGGGGCTTCTATGGCTACACCTTC. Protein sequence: CASSQDGTGTGGFYGYTF.

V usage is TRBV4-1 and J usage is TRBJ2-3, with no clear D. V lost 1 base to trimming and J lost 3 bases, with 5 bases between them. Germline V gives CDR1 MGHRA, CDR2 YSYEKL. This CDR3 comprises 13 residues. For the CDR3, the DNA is TGCGCCAGCAGCCAAGGAAAGACAGATACGCAGTATTTT. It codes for CASSQGKTDTQYF.

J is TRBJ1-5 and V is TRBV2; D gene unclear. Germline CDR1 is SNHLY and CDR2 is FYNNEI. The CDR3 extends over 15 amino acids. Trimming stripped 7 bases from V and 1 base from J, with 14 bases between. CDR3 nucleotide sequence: TGTGCCAGCAAGGGCGATTCGGGGAGCAATCAGCCCCAGCATTTT. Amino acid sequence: CASKGDSGSNQPQHF.

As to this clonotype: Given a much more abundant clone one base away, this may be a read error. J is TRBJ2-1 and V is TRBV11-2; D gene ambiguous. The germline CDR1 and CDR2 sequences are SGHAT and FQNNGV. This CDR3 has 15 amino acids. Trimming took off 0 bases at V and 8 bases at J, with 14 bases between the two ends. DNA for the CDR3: TGTGCCAGCAGCTTAGATCGTTTTAGTTACGATGAGCAGTTCTTC. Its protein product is CASSLDRFSYDEQFF. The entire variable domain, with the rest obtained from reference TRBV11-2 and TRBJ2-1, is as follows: EAGVAQSPRYKIIEKRQSVAFWCNPISGHATLYWYQQILGQGPKLLIQFQNNGVVDDSQLPKDRFSAERLKGVDSTLKIQPAKLEDSAVYLCASSLDRFSYDEQFFGPGTRLTVL.